This is a list of T cell receptor beta chains from one sample in a study of early stage breast cancer tumors. Profiled with immunoSEQ multiplex PCR; TCRdb holds only in-frame clones, not every one. This table holds several thousand clones, 60% to 70% found once. Source material: breast tumor tissue. The receptors shown here come from a person aged 55 to 70 with breast cancer. CDR3s include the opening cysteine and the closing phenylalanine or tryptophan. A D gene is named only where the DNA matches it firmly. A clone size is listed for some rows: how often the clone was seen (once, few, many), or a class if it is expanded.

D gene	V gene	clone size	J gene	CDR3 length	CDR3 protein
-	TRBV19	-	TRBJ1-4	14	CASSQTARREKLFF
-	TRBV7-9	once	TRBJ2-5	12	CASSQEGETQYF
-	TRBV5-1	-	TRBJ1-6	19	CASSPSGPGAAFVSSPLHF
-	TRBV2	-	TRBJ1-1	14	CASIGGRGNTEAFF
-	TRBV6-5	-	TRBJ2-1	14	CASSYRGSYNEQFF
-	TRBV10-3	-	TRBJ1-1	13	CAISEEPQLGAFF
-	TRBV15	-	TRBJ1-2	16	CATSRDRVSTNYGYTF
-	TRBV7-2	-	TRBJ2-1	11	CASSLSWGQFF
-	TRBV10-3	medium-sized	TRBJ1-3	14	CAIRDVGFGDTIYF
TRBD1	TRBV18	medium-sized	TRBJ2-7	12	CASSGTGYEQYF
TRBD2	TRBV27	few	TRBJ2-3	18	CASSWLGLAGGGTDTQYF
-	TRBV29-1	-	TRBJ1-2	12	CSVQTDDYGYTF
-	TRBV11-3	-	TRBJ2-1	12	CASSPNYNEQFF
TRBD1	TRBV19	-	TRBJ2-5	17	CASSPPADREYQETQYF
-	TRBV5-1	-	TRBJ2-1	15	CASSFGRSSYNEQFF
TRBD2	TRBV2	-	TRBJ2-7	15	CASSALAGGQYEQYF
TRBD1	TRBV29-1	once	TRBJ2-7	14	CSAILGTGAYEQYF
-	TRBV2	medium-sized	TRBJ1-5	14	CASSALDGYQPQHF
TRBD1	TRBV9	-	TRBJ1-3	16	CASSVEATGVGNTIYF
TRBD1	TRBV6-1	-	TRBJ1-2	16	CASSEVGQGGPYGYTF
-	TRBV4-1	-	TRBJ2-3	15	CASSQGGGPSDTQYF